The rows below give T cell receptor beta chains drawn from one sample of a study of brain T cells in children with intractable seizures. Only in-frame clones appear in the TCRdb table, and some are missing; sequencing was by immunoSEQ multiplex PCR. The sample consists of 340,000 or so clones, more than 85% of them appearing once. The sequenced sample was peripheral blood, obtained approximately 5 months after surgery. The receptors were sampled from a boy younger than two with tuberous sclerosis and intractable seizures. Each CDR3 is given with its conserved first and last residue. Fields, in order: clone size, V gene, D gene, J gene, CDR3 protein, CDR3 DNA. The D gene is left open where the match is weak. Size is omitted from some rows. Given values are once, few, many or a class for expanded clones.

.	TRBV19	TRBD1	TRBJ1-2	CASSADRGYGYTF	TGTGCCAGTAGTGCAGACAGGGGCTATGGCTACACCTTC
.	TRBV5-6	.	TRBJ1-3	CASSPRRTTGNTIYF	TGTGCCAGCAGTCCCCGACGGACAACTGGAAACACCATATATTTT
.	TRBV14	TRBD1	TRBJ1-2	CASSQLTGWYGYTF	TGTGCCAGCAGCCAGCTGACAGGGTGGTATGGCTACACCTTC
.	TRBV27	.	TRBJ2-2	CASRELPYTGELFF	TGTGCCAGCAGGGAGCTACCCTACACCGGGGAGCTGTTTTTT
.	TRBV7-9	.	TRBJ1-2	CASSSGAGDYGYTF	TGTGCCAGCAGCTCCGGCGCAGGGGACTATGGCTACACCTTC
once	TRBV6-5	.	TRBJ1-5	CASSPRENQPQHF	TGTGCCAGCAGTCCCAGAGAGAATCAGCCCCAGCATTTT
.	TRBV9	TRBD1	TRBJ1-3	CASSGTGGNTIYF	TGTGCCAGCAGTGGGACAGGGGGGAACACCATATATTTT
.	TRBV27	.	TRBJ1-4	CASRRQPTEKLFF	TGTGCCAGCAGACGACAGCCGACTGAAAAACTGTTTTTT
.	TRBV2	.	TRBJ2-6	CASSAFGGANVLTF	TGTGCCAGCAGTGCTTTTGGTGGGGCCAACGTCCTGACTTTC
once	TRBV10-2	.	TRBJ1-6	CASSVLLGSYNSPLHF	TGCGCCAGCAGTGTACTCCTGGGATCCTATAATTCACCCCTCCACTTT
.	TRBV24-1	.	TRBJ2-1	CATSPGSYEQFF	TGTGCCACCAGTCCGGGCTCGTATGAGCAGTTCTTC
.	TRBV5-4	TRBD2	TRBJ2-3	CASSSYPGLAGGSTDTQYF	TGTGCCAGCAGCTCCTATCCGGGACTAGCGGGGGGGAGCACAGATACGCAGTATTTT
.	TRBV7-9	.	TRBJ2-3	CASSLPLATRDTQYF	TGTGCCAGCAGCTTACCACTAGCAACAAGAGATACGCAGTATTTT
.	TRBV7-8	TRBD2	TRBJ2-1	CASSLGLAGVYNEQFF	TGTGCCAGCAGCCTCGGACTAGCGGGGGTATACAATGAGCAGTTCTTC
.	TRBV29-1	.	TRBJ1-5	CSVAKDSSNQPQHF	TGCAGCGTCGCAAAGGACAGCTCCAATCAGCCCCAGCATTTT
.	TRBV11-2	TRBD2	TRBJ2-3	CATSHGGAEDTQYF	TGTGCCACCTCACACGGGGGGGCGGAGGATACGCAGTATTTT
.	TRBV24-1	.	TRBJ2-5	CATSDTPRDASPSGETQYF	TGTGCCACCAGTGACACACCACGGGACGCATCCCCCTCGGGGGAGACCCAGTACTTC
.	TRBV11-3	TRBD1	TRBJ1-3	CASSLDPGTADF	TGTGCCAGCAGCTTAGACCCCGGGACAGCAGATTTT
.	TRBV30	.	TRBJ2-2	CAYLYPPRTGELFF	TGTGCCTACCTATATCCCCCACGGACCGGGGAGCTGTTTTTT
.	TRBV9	TRBD1	TRBJ1-2	CASSVSGTGNYGYTF	TGTGCCAGCAGCGTGTCCGGGACAGGGAACTATGGCTACACCTTC